The 24 T cell receptor beta chains below were found in one sample sequenced in a study of cytomegalovirus exposure and HLA in healthy donors. Researchers ran the PCR with 60 Vbeta and 13 Jbeta primers. Libraries were prepared by immunoSEQ multiplex PCR; TCRdb keeps only in-frame clonotypes and omits some of them. Counted here are 200,000 to 250,000 clones, roughly 80% occurring once; the ten biggest clones make up about 1.7%. The sequenced sample was PBMCs. The source is a man over 45 in good health and CMV-seronegative.

The genes are TRBV18 and TRBJ1-1; 9 nucleotides match TRBD1. Germline loops: CDR1 KGHSH, CDR2 LQKENI. The J segment lost 1 base and the V segment lost 2 bases, leaving 2 bases of the junction unmatched. This CDR3 is built from 15 residues. CDR3 amino acids: CASSPLTGGNTEAFF. The DNA for the CDR3 is TGTGCCAGCTCACCATTGACAGGGGGGAACACTGAAGCTTTCTTT. Complete variable domain (other parts from reference TRBV18 and TRBJ1-1): NAGVMQNPRHLVRRRGQEARLRCSPMKGHSHVYWYRQLPEEGLKFMVYLQKENIIDESGMPKERFSAEFPKEGPSILRIQQVVRGDSAAYFCASSPLTGGNTEAFFGQGTRLTVV.

The rearrangement joins TRBV28 to TRBJ1-1, with D unresolved. Germline assignment: CDR1 MDHEN and CDR2 SYDVKM. This CDR3 has 14 amino acids. Trimming pared 0 bases from V and 4 bases from J, leaving 9 bases between. The chain's CDR3 is CASSLWGETTEAFF. The CDR3 DNA sequence: TGTGCCAGCAGTTTATGGGGAGAGACCACTGAAGCTTTCTTT.

This clone has just a few counts. The chain is built from TRBV6-1 and TRBJ2-6; D gene uncertain. Germline CDR1 reads MNHNS; CDR2 reads SASEGT. Trimming left V 9 bases short and J 2 bases short, with 8 bases between. The CDR3 totals 13 residues. CDR3 DNA: TGTGCCAGTACAGAGACTGGGGCCAACGTCCTGACTTTC. This translates into CASTETGANVLTF.

This chain uses TRBV6-6 with TRBJ2-7; 9 nucleotides match TRBD1. Germline V CDR1 and CDR2: MNHNY, SVGAGI (reference sequence). The trim removed 7 bases at V and 2 bases at J, leaving 12 bases unmatched. The CDR3 length is 16 residues. The DNA for the CDR3 is TGTGCCAGCACCGGCAAGACCGGGACAGGGACCTACGAGCAGTACTTC. Translated, it gives CASTGKTGTGTYEQYF.

The chain links TRBV5-4 to TRBJ2-5; 8 nucleotides align to TRBD2. CDR3 length equals 14 residues. The V and J ends lost 0 bases and 5 bases, in that order; junction bases with no gene match: 3. Germline CDR1 is SGHNT and CDR2 is YYREEE (reference sequence). CDR3 sequence (DNA): TGTGCCAGCAGCTTGGTGAGCGGGAGTGAGACCCAGTACTTC. It codes for CASSLVSGSETQYF.

The chain links TRBV6-5 to TRBJ1-2; D is possibly TRBD1 (5 bases). V lost 6 bases and J lost 2, with 13 bases in between. The length of the CDR3 is 14 residues. The V gene's germline CDR1 is MNHEY and CDR2 SVGAGI. The CDR3 DNA reads TGTGCCAGCAGCGCCGGGGGGGGAAACTATGGCTACACCTTC. Its translation: CASSAGGGNYGYTF.

The V gene is TRBV28, the J gene TRBJ1-5, with 7 bases lining up with TRBD1. CDR1 MDHEN and CDR2 SYDVKM come from the germline V gene. The CDR3 is 14 amino acids. Trimming took 5 bases from V and 5 from J; bases not matched to a gene: 6. The DNA for the CDR3 is TGTGCCAGCAGTCCGGGGACAGCCTATCAGCCCCAGCATTTT. Translating it yields CASSPGTAYQPQHF.

Comments on this clone: Other DNA sequences within the sample encode an identical CDR3. The chain combines TRBV29-1 with TRBJ1-1; 7 nucleotides match TRBD1. The CDR3 extends over 13 amino acids. Germline V lookup: CDR1 SQVTM, CDR2 ANQGSEA. The V and J ends lost 7 bases and 0 bases, in that order; junction bases with no gene match: 5. The CDR3 loop is CSARTGLNTEAFF. In DNA, the CDR3 is TGCAGCGCCAGGACAGGCTTGAACACTGAAGCTTTCTTT.

The chain is built from TRBV28 and TRBJ1-5; D not certain. The V end was cut by 0 bases, the J end by 10 bases, with 10 bases between. The CDR3 is 13 amino acids. CDR1 MDHEN and CDR2 SYDVKM come from the germline V gene. The CDR3 spells CASSLWALLPQHF. The CDR3 region has the DNA TGTGCCAGCAGTTTATGGGCCCTGTTACCCCAGCATTTT.

This rearrangement joins TRBV27 to TRBJ2-5, with TRBD1 as a possible D gene (6 bases). CDR1 and CDR2 from the germline V gene are MNHEY and SMNVEV (reference sequence). This CDR3 region has 15 residues. V lost 8 bases, J lost 1 base, and 17 bases lay in between. CDR3 DNA: TGTGCCAGCCGCTCCCTGGGACAATTCCAAGAGACCCAGTACTTC. This translates into CASRSLGQFQETQYF.

Comment on this clone: Other DNA sequences within the sample encode an identical CDR3. The chain couples TRBV7-6 to TRBJ2-5; 8 bases are a match to TRBD1. Germline V gene sequence: CDR1 SGHVS, CDR2 FNYEAQ. This CDR3 region has 16 residues. J lost 5 bases, V lost 2 bases, and 10 bases had no gene match. The CDR3 is CASSLSPGQAQETQYF. CDR3 bases: TGTGCCAGCAGCTTATCACCGGGACAGGCTCAGGAGACCCAGTACTTC. Supplemented by reference TRBV7-6 and TRBJ2-5, the full variable domain reads GAGVSQSPRYKVTKRGQDVALRCDPISGHVSLYWYRQALGQGPEFLTYFNYEAQQDKSGLPNDRFSAERPEGSISTLTIQRTEQRDSAMYRCASSLSPGQAQETQYFGPGTRLLVL.

The rearrangement joins TRBV6-5 to TRBJ2-7; no definite D call. V dropped 5 bases and J dropped 6 bases, with 17 bases sitting between them. The V gene's germline CDR1 is MNHEY and CDR2 SVGAGI. This CDR3 spans 14 amino acids. CDR3 amino acids: CASSNRVAATEQYF. As DNA, the CDR3 is TGTGCCAGCAGTAACCGGGTAGCCGCGACCGAGCAGTACTTC.

This chain links TRBV28 with TRBJ1-5; 10 positions agree with TRBD1. V was pared by 0 bases and J by 7 bases, with 6 bases of the junction left unmatched. Per the germline V gene, CDR1 is MDHEN and CDR2 is SYDVKM. The CDR3 totals 16 residues. The CDR3 DNA sequence: TGTGCCAGCAGTTTATGGACAGGGGGCGTTCTGCAGCCCCAGCATTTT. Its translation: CASSLWTGGVLQPQHF.

The V call is TRBV28, the J call TRBJ2-1, with 14 nucleotides matching TRBD2. Germline assignment: CDR1 MDHEN and CDR2 SYDVKM. With V trimmed by 5 bases and J by 2 bases, 11 bases remained unmatched. CDR3 length: 19 amino acids. In DNA, the CDR3 is TGTGCCAGCAGTCCCCCACGGACTAGCGGGAGGCTAACCTACAATGAGCAGTTCTTC. Translation gives CASSPPRTSGRLTYNEQFF.

This sequence joins TRBV6-6 and TRBJ2-1; 8 positions match TRBD2. V trimming: 4 bases; J trimming: 8 bases; junction bases outside the gene matches: 13. The V gene's germline CDR1 is MNHNY and CDR2 SVGAGI (reference sequence). The CDR3 is 16 residues long. CDR3 nucleotide sequence: TGTGCCAGCAGTTCCCCCACCGATAGCGGGAATGATGAGCAGTTCTTC. It encodes CASSSPTDSGNDEQFF.

The chain joins TRBV28 to TRBJ2-7; 9 positions match TRBD1. Germline trimming cut 3 bases from V and 4 bases from J; bases unmatched to any gene: 4. CDR3 length: 14 amino acids. CDR1 and CDR2 (germline): MDHEN, SYDVKM. CDR3 region: CASSFPGQGYEQYF. CDR3 DNA: TGTGCCAGCAGTTTCCCGGGACAGGGATACGAGCAGTACTTC.

This clone was picked up a small number of times. The chain has TRBV5-5 and TRBJ2-7, with 7 bases matching TRBD1. Germline assignment: CDR1 SGHKS and CDR2 YYEKEE (reference sequence). J gave up 0 bases and V 4 bases, and 10 bases lay outside the gene matches. The CDR3 spans 16 residues. The CDR3 coding sequence is TGTGCCAGCAGCGCGGAACAGGGGCTCCGCTCCTACGAGCAGTACTTC. It is translated as CASSAEQGLRSYEQYF. The complete variable domain, with remaining parts taken from reference TRBV5-5 and TRBJ2-7, reads DAGVTQSPTHLIKTRGQQVTLRCSPISGHKSVSWYQQVLGQGPQFIFQYYEKEERGRGNFPDRFSARQFPNYSSELNVNALLLGDSALYLCASSAEQGLRSYEQYFGPGTRLTVT.

V and J are TRBV11-1 and TRBJ2-7; D remains unclear. CDR1 SGHAT and CDR2 FQDESV come from the germline V gene (reference sequence). This CDR3 comprises 12 residues. Trimming left V 7 bases short and J 3 bases short, with 10 bases between. CDR3 coding DNA: TGTGCCAGCACGATCGGTAGCTACGAGCAGTACTTC. Protein product: CASTIGSYEQYF.

The genes are TRBV2 and TRBJ2-1; 7 nucleotides line up with TRBD1. The germline CDR1 and CDR2 sequences are SNHLY and FYNNEI. The CDR3 extends over 14 amino acids. V trimming: 7 bases; J trimming: 3 bases; junction bases outside the gene matches: 6. The DNA of the CDR3 is TGTGCCAGCACCTGGGACAGCCTCTACAATGAGCAGTTCTTC. It encodes CASTWDSLYNEQFF. Drawing the rest from reference TRBV2 and TRBJ2-1, the complete variable domain is EPEVTQTPSHQVTQMGQEVILRCVPISNHLYFYWYRQILGQKVEFLVSFYNNEISEKSEIFDDQFSVERPDGSNFTLKIRSTKLEDSAMYFCASTWDSLYNEQFFGPGTRLTVL.

A single count supports this clone. This rearrangement joins TRBV19 to TRBJ2-5; 11 nucleotides match TRBD1. The J call may be mistaken, given a closer DNA end match to TRBJ2-7. Germline values: CDR1 LNHDA, CDR2 SQIVND (reference sequence). The CDR3 contains 14 residues. CDR3: CASSIGTGGNEQYF. As DNA, the CDR3 is TGTGCCAGTAGTATAGGGACAGGGGGCAACGAGCAGTACTTC.

This chain links TRBV2 with TRBJ1-2, with 11 bases that match TRBD1. This CDR3 region has 16 residues. From germline, CDR1 is SNHLY and CDR2 FYNNEI. The V and J ends lost 10 bases and 8 bases, in that order; junction bases with no gene match: 18. The CDR3 DNA sequence: TGTGCCACCGGAACACTTCGGACAGGGGGCGCAGGCGGCTACACCTTC. Translation: CATGTLRTGGAGGYTF.

The chain uses TRBV10-3 and TRBJ1-1; possibly TRBD1 for D (6 bases). V was trimmed by 3 bases and J by 1 base, leaving 12 bases between them. The CDR3 length is 15 residues. The germline V gene encodes CDR1 ENHRY and CDR2 SYGVKD. Here the CDR3 reads CAISDLAGANTEAFF. The CDR3, as DNA: TGTGCCATCAGTGACCTTGCGGGGGCGAACACTGAAGCTTTCTTT.

The chain combines TRBV28 with TRBJ2-7; 8 bases fit TRBD1. The germline V gene encodes CDR1 MDHEN and CDR2 SYDVKM. This CDR3 is built from 15 residues. V trimming: 5 bases; J trimming: 3 bases; junction bases outside the gene matches: 9. This chain's CDR3 is CASSRPGGAGYEQYF. The CDR3 nucleotides read TGTGCCAGCAGTCGCCCAGGGGGCGCTGGCTACGAGCAGTACTTC.

The V call is TRBV28, the J call TRBJ2-7; 7 nucleotides align to TRBD1. The J segment lost 2 bases and the V segment lost 0 bases, leaving 4 bases of the junction unmatched. Germline V gives CDR1 MDHEN, CDR2 SYDVKM. The CDR3 covers 15 residues. CDR3 DNA: TGTGCCAGCAGTTTATGGACAGGGAACCCCTACGAGCAGTACTTC. It translates to CASSLWTGNPYEQYF.